This passage covers 29 T cell receptor beta chains from one sample sequenced in a study of breast tumors, draining lymph nodes, adjacent tissues. TCRdb itself ran the multiplex PCR reads through MiXCR, one entry per CDR3 protein. This sample has about 17,000 distinct CDR3 sequences, with less than 75% found just once. Sequencing was carried out using tumor-adjacent breast tissue. The receptors here all came from a female donor with breast cancer. Some clones in this sample may be carry-over from other donors' samples.

As for this clonotype: One end of the junction varies from germline; a read error may be responsible. The V gene is TRBV5-1, the J gene TRBJ2-1; a possible D gene is TRBD2 (6 bases). Germline V gene lookup returns CDR1 SGHRS and CDR2 YFSETQ. The CDR3 length is 16 residues. This CDR3 is CASSLILATLPNEQFF. For the CDR3, the DNA is TGTGCCAGCAGCTTAATACTAGCAACTCTCCCCAATGAGCAGTTCTTC.

The rearrangement uses TRBV7-2 and TRBJ2-7; D is ambiguous. The CDR3 covers 16 residues. V was clipped by 3 bases and J by 0 bases, with 15 bases between them. CDR1 and CDR2 (germline): SGHTA, FQGNSA. CDR3 sequence reads: CASSLTATSSSYEQYF. CDR3 bases: TGTGCCAGCAGCTTGACCGCGACCTCGAGCTCCTACGAGCAGTACTTC.

The J gene is TRBJ1-6, the V gene TRBV9, with D unresolved. V was shortened by 4 bases and J by 13 bases, with 24 bases between the two germline ends. This CDR3 has 16 amino acids. In germline, CDR1 is SGDLS, CDR2 YYNGEE. The CDR3 protein is CASSKAPGAYTSPLHF. Here the CDR3 DNA reads TGTGCCAGCAGCAAGGCGCCGGGAGCCTATACTTCCCCCCTCCACTTT.

The chain employs TRBV10-2 and TRBJ2-7, with 12 bases lining up with TRBD2. The CDR3 is 16 amino acids. Germline CDR1 reads WSHSY; CDR2 reads SAAADI. The trim removed 4 bases at V and 3 bases at J, leaving 7 bases unmatched. CDR3 in DNA: TGCGCCAGCAGTGGGGTTGGACTAGCGGGAAACTACGAGCAGTACTTC. Its protein product is CASSGVGLAGNYEQYF.

This chain connects TRBV10-2 to TRBJ1-5; D may be TRBD1 (5 bases). Germline assignment: CDR1 WSHSY and CDR2 SAAADI. The CDR3 is 13 amino acids. V was pared by 5 bases and J by 4 bases, with 9 bases between. The CDR3 loop is CASSLQVNQPQHF. DNA for the CDR3: TGCGCCAGCAGTCTACAGGTTAATCAGCCCCAGCATTTT.

This CDR3 is CSARDATSGGGTDTQYF. The DNA for the CDR3 is TGCAGTGCTAGAGATGCTACTAGCGGAGGAGGGACAGATACGCAGTATTTT. The rearrangement uses TRBV20-1 and TRBJ2-3, with 8 bases matching TRBD2. The CDR3 is made up of 17 amino acids. V lost 0 bases to trimming and J lost 3 bases; unmatched junction nucleotides: 11. The germline CDR1 and CDR2 sequences are DFQATT and SNEGSKA (reference sequence).

The V and J genes are TRBV6-6 and TRBJ2-5, with TRBD1 matching 11 bases. The germline gives CDR1 MNHNY, CDR2 SVGAGI (reference sequence). The ends lost 5 bases at V and 5 bases at J; junction bases unmatched: 7. The CDR3 sequence is 15 residues long. The CDR3: CASSRGQGAWETQYF. For the CDR3, the DNA is TGTGCCAGCAGTCGAGGACAGGGGGCCTGGGAGACCCAGTACTTC.

The CDR3 sequence: CAISEWRERADTQYF. CDR3 DNA: TGTGCCATCAGTGAATGGCGGGAGAGGGCAGATACGCAGTATTTT. The chain couples TRBV10-3 to TRBJ2-3; 7 bases are shared with TRBD2. After removal of 3 bases from V and 4 bases from J, the junction contained 7 bases not matched to a gene. Germline CDR1 reads ENHRY; CDR2 reads SYGVKD. CDR3 length: 15 residues.

This chain connects TRBV7-9 to TRBJ2-7; a possible D gene is TRBD1 (6 bases). Germline V lookup: CDR1 SEHNR, CDR2 FQNEAQ (reference sequence). Trimming removed 5 bases from V and 5 bases from J, with 10 bases in between. CDR3 length: 12 amino acids. CDR3 bases: TGTGCCAGCAGCCACAGGGTTAACGAGCAGTACTTC. This encodes CASSHRVNEQYF.

There are many counts of this clonotype. This rearrangement joins TRBV7-6 to TRBJ1-1; D is unresolved. V gave up 2 bases and J gave up 3 bases, with 7 bases separating them. Germline CDR1 and CDR2: SGHVS and FNYEAQ. The CDR3 is 13 residues long. Here the CDR3 DNA reads TGTGCCAGCAGCTTACGAGAGGACACTGAAGCTTTCTTT. Translating it yields CASSLREDTEAFF.

This clonotype is medium-sized by share. The CDR3 protein is CASSVGGRETQYF. For the CDR3, the DNA is TGTGCCAGCAGTGTCGGGGGGCGAGAGACCCAGTACTTC. V usage is TRBV6-2 or TRBV6-3 and J usage is TRBJ2-5; tentative D call: TRBD2 (7 bases). CDR1 and CDR2 (germline): MNHEY, SVGEGT. V lost 5 bases and J lost 4, with 11 bases in between. The CDR3 totals 13 residues.

This clonotype came up once. The chain links TRBV4-1 to TRBJ1-5; perhaps TRBD1 as D (6 bases). This CDR3 region has 14 residues. Germline lookup yields CDR1 MGHRA and CDR2 YSYEKL. V shed 1 base and J shed 7 bases, with 11 bases lying between them. CDR3 DNA: TGCGCCAGCAGCCAAGTCAGGGGAGGGCAGCCCCAGCATTTT. Translated, it gives CASSQVRGGQPQHF.

This clonotype is medium-sized by share. The chain has TRBV10-3 and TRBJ2-7; D is ambiguous. V was cut by 2 bases and J by 3 bases, with 8 bases left in between. CDR1 ENHRY and CDR2 SYGVKD come from the germline V gene. CDR3 length equals 13 residues. CDR3 region: CAISEGPGYEQYV. The CDR3 DNA is TGTGCCATCAGTGAGGGACCAGGCTACGAGCAGTACGTC.

This clonotype was seen at least ten times. The chain combines TRBV3-1 with TRBJ1-5; tentative D call: TRBD1 (6 bases). Trimming stripped 3 bases from V and 7 bases from J, with 13 bases between. Looked up from germline, CDR1 is LGHDT and CDR2 is YNNKEL (reference sequence). This CDR3 has 14 residues. CDR3 sequence: CASSHSDGGQPQHF. The CDR3 DNA follows: TGTGCCAGCAGCCATTCGGACGGGGGCCAGCCCCAGCATTTT.

The CDR3 sequence: CSAAPGTSHYEQYF. CDR3 sequence (DNA): TGCAGTGCGGCCCCGGGGACTTCCCACTACGAGCAGTACTTC. The chain employs TRBV20-1 and TRBJ2-7, with D perhaps TRBD2 (6 bases). The CDR3 runs to 14 residues. Germline V gene sequence: CDR1 DFQATT, CDR2 SNEGSKA (reference sequence). V shed 6 bases and J shed 3 bases, with 18 bases lying between them.

In this sample, this clonotype is medium-sized. The chain employs TRBV7-2 and TRBJ2-7; 12 positions agree with TRBD2. Trimming at V came to 5 bases and at J to 4 bases, leaving 6 bases not matched to a gene. The CDR3 spans 15 residues. Germline CDR1 and CDR2: SGHTA and FQGNSA. The chain's CDR3 is CASSPTSGGTYEQYV. The DNA for the CDR3 is TGTGCCAGCAGCCCTACTAGCGGGGGGACTTACGAGCAGTACGTC.

The chain joins TRBV7-8 to TRBJ2-2; D may correspond to TRBD1 or TRBD2 (6 bases each). Trimming took off 7 bases at V and 0 bases at J, with 12 bases between the two ends. This CDR3 is 15 amino acids long. CDR1 and CDR2 (germline): SGHVS, FQNEAQ. Written as DNA, the CDR3 is TGTGCCAGCAAGAGGGGGGAATCGAACACCGGGGAGCTGTTTTTT. Residues: CASKRGESNTGELFF.

This chain connects TRBV9 to TRBJ2-1; 9 positions match TRBD2. V was clipped by 4 bases and J by 10 bases; unmatched bases: 6. The CDR3 spans 13 residues. Germline CDR1 and CDR2: SGDLS and YYNGEE. CDR3 bases: TGTGCCAGCAGCAAGGCGGGGGGGAGGGAGCAGTTCTTC. It encodes CASSKAGGREQFF.

The rearrangement links TRBV10-2 to TRBJ2-3; D gene ambiguous. The CDR3 length is 12 residues. Trimming left V 0 bases short and J 2 bases short, with 0 bases between. Germline V gene lookup returns CDR1 WSHSY and CDR2 SAAADI. In nucleotides, the CDR3 is TGCGCCAGCAGTGAGTCCACAGATACGCAGTATTTT. Translating it yields CASSESTDTQYF.

The DNA for the CDR3 is TGTGCCAGCCAGGGGGTCGGGGAGCTGTTTTTT. The encoded protein is CASQGVGELFF. This chain connects TRBV19 to TRBJ2-2, with TRBD1 matching 7 bases. The CDR3 covers 11 residues. The V and J ends lost 9 bases and 7 bases, in that order; junction bases with no gene match: 2. Germline lookup yields CDR1 LNHDA and CDR2 SQIVND (reference sequence).

As to this clonotype: A read error may produce the germline difference seen at one junction end. The chain couples TRBV5-1 to TRBJ1-6; D is possibly TRBD1 (6 bases). Per germline, CDR1 SGHRS and CDR2 YFSETQ. The CDR3 totals 13 residues. The CDR3 reads CASSVRSGGRLHF. The CDR3 coding sequence is TGTGCCAGCAGCGTACGATCTGGGGGCCGCCTCCACTTT.

The V gene is TRBV5-1, the J gene TRBJ2-3; 7 bases align to TRBD2. Looked up from germline, CDR1 is SGHRS and CDR2 is YFSETQ. V lost 1 base to trimming and J lost 0 bases; unmatched junction nucleotides: 8. This CDR3 has 17 residues. CDR3 in DNA: TGCGCCAGCAGCTTGATTCGAGTGCGGGGGAGCACAGATACGCAGTATTTT. Translating gives CASSLIRVRGSTDTQYF.

As regards this clonotype: At one boundary the junction diverges from the germline segment, which might be a read error. V gene TRBV7-3 combines with J gene TRBJ1-2; D is perhaps TRBD1 (5 bases). CDR1 and CDR2 (germline): SGHTA, FQGTGA. This CDR3 contains 15 residues. The chain's CDR3 is CASSLMSGGGDGYTF. The CDR3 DNA reads as TGTGCCAGCAGCCTAATGTCGGGGGGAGGGGATGGCTATACCTTC.

This chain uses TRBV5-1 with TRBJ2-7, with 9 bases that match TRBD1. The ends lost 2 bases at V and 4 bases at J; junction bases unmatched: 4. The CDR3 sequence is 14 residues long. From germline, CDR1 is SGHRS and CDR2 YFSETQ. In nucleotides, the CDR3 is TGCGCCAGCAGCTTCGACGGGACAGGGTACGAGCAGTACTTC. Translation gives CASSFDGTGYEQYF. Together with reference TRBV5-1 and TRBJ2-7, the CDR3 gives the full variable domain: KAGVTQTPRYLIKTRGQQVTLSCSPISGHRSVSWYQQTPGQGLQFLFEYFSETQRNKGNFPGRFSGRQFSNSRSEMNVSTLELGDSALYLCASSFDGTGYEQYFGPGTRLTVT.

The V gene is TRBV29-1, the J gene TRBJ2-5; either TRBD1 or TRBD2 may supply D (6 bases each). The V end was cut by 2 bases, the J end by 4 bases, with 20 bases between. The CDR3 consists of 16 residues. The germline CDR1 and CDR2 sequences are SQVTM and ANQGSEA. CDR3 DNA: TGCAGCGTTGAAAGCCTGGGGGGCCCCTATGGAGAGACCCAGTACTTC. Its protein product is CSVESLGGPYGETQYF.

This chain uses TRBV5-6 with TRBJ1-2, with a possible D match to TRBD1 (6 bases). The CDR3 extends over 16 amino acids. Trimming cost V 0 bases and J 4 bases, with 16 bases left between them. Germline values: CDR1 SGHDT, CDR2 YYEEEE. For the CDR3, the DNA is TGTGCCAGCAGCTTGGCCCTCGCAGGGGCGAGCTATGGCTACACCTTC. Translating it yields CASSLALAGASYGYTF.

Many counts were recorded for this clonotype. The chain has TRBV19 and TRBJ1-5, with TRBD1 matching 10 bases. This CDR3 is built from 18 residues. CDR1 is LNHDA and CDR2 is SQIVND in the germline V gene (reference sequence). Trimming took 1 base from V and 2 from J; bases not matched to a gene: 8. Here the CDR3 reads CASSIVGTGVGGNQPQHF. The CDR3 nucleotides read TGTGCCAGTAGTATAGTAGGGACAGGGGTCGGCGGCAATCAGCCCCAGCATTTT.

This clonotype turned up a few times. V gene TRBV27 combines with J gene TRBJ1-3; D is uncertain. The germline V gene has CDR1 MNHEY and CDR2 SMNVEV (reference sequence). The ends were cut back, 0 bases at V and 3 bases at J, with 6 bases in the middle. This CDR3 is 14 amino acids long. CDR3 nucleotide sequence: TGTGCCAGCAGTTTATCAGGGCATGGAAACACCATATATTTT. Translating it yields CASSLSGHGNTIYF.

The V call is TRBV29-1, the J call TRBJ2-2; no reliable D call. The CDR3 has 12 amino acids. Trimming took 7 bases from V and 3 from J, leaving 9 bases between them. Germline CDR1 is SQVTM and CDR2 is ANQGSEA. The CDR3 DNA sequence: TGCAGCGCCGAGAGTGACACCGGGGAGCTGTTTTTT. This translates into CSAESDTGELFF.